This TCR beta chain was identified in a study of identical twins. Healthy Caucasians alone served as donors. Template switching (which added a universal primer site) was used, and cDNA carried unique molecular identifiers. TCRdb reanalysed the 5' RACE reads using MiXCR and keeps one entry per CDR3 protein. The table records about 530,000 distinct CDR3 sequences, about 15% of them present only once. On this clonotype itself: Its specificity is not known.

Deletions cut 0 bases from V and 6 bases from J, with 19 bases between. CDR1 SGHRS and CDR2 YFSETQ come from the germline V gene. CDR3 length equals 17 residues. Study-wide points: Models, which agreed with sharing between unrelated individuals, nonetheless underestimated the out-of-frame TCR alpha sharing seen in monozygotic twins.

This same sample was also part of a study on yellow fever vaccine responses in identical twins. That source adds: The authors reported partly convergent, partly personalized vaccine responses in identical twins.

The V gene is TRBV5-1, the J gene TRBJ2-1, with D tentatively TRBD1 (6 bases). The receptor was derived from a woman between 18 and 29 years old in good health. Sequenced input: CD4+ T cells sorted from blood. The CDR3 nucleotides read TGCGCCAGCAGCTTGGCCCCACAGGGCGTATCAGGCAATGAGCAGTTCTTC. This encodes CASSLAPQGVSGNEQFF.